Listed here are 8 T cell receptor beta chains from one sample, sequenced in a study of blood T cells in healthy people across ages. Primed by a sample-barcoded 5' primer and a J-beta primer mix, a second PCR proceeded for about 6 to 11 cycles. MiXCR, applied by TCRdb to the 5' RACE reads, yields one record per CDR3 protein. This table holds roughly 800,000 distinct CDR3 sequences, 58% found once. Sequenced: blood. The source of these receptors is a man younger than 45 in good health.

The rearrangement joins TRBV7-9 to TRBJ1-6; D unresolved. CDR1 is SEHNR and CDR2 is FQNEAQ in the germline V gene (reference sequence). This CDR3 has 12 residues. Trimming took 3 bases from V and 10 from J, leaving 7 bases between them. The CDR3 DNA reads as TGTGCCAGCAGCTTGAAAACGTCACCCCTCCACTTT. It translates to CASSLKTSPLHF.

The table lists this clonotype with a few counts. The chain recombines TRBV28 with TRBJ2-1, with 8 bases that match TRBD2. The J call may be faulty, since TRBJ2-7 better matches the DNA end. Germline CDR1 reads MDHEN; CDR2 reads SYDVKM. The CDR3 has 17 residues. CDR3: CASSTPISGGSYNEQYF. DNA for the CDR3: TGTGCCAGCTCAACCCCGATTTCGGGAGGGTCCTACAATGAGCAGTACTTC.

The chain employs TRBV7-2 and TRBJ2-4; D is unresolved. Germline CDR1 reads SGHTA; CDR2 reads FQGNSA. The CDR3 runs 17 residues. V gave up 1 base and J gave up 0 bases, with 13 bases separating them. CDR3 bases: TGTGCCAGCAGCTTAGAAATTGGAACCCTAGCCAAAAACATTCAGTACTTC. Residues: CASSLEIGTLAKNIQYF.

The chain is built from TRBV13 and TRBJ2-1; D is perhaps TRBD2 (6 bases). V was trimmed by 5 bases and J by 4 bases, leaving 18 bases between them. Germline loops: CDR1 PRHDT, CDR2 FYEKMQ (reference sequence). The CDR3 is made up of 16 amino acids. The CDR3 coding sequence is TGTGCCAGCAGCGCCTCCGGGACTCGAGTGTACAATGAGCAGTTCTTC. Protein product: CASSASGTRVYNEQFF. The entire variable domain, with the rest obtained from reference TRBV13 and TRBJ2-1, is as follows: AAGVIQSPRHLIKEKRETATLKCYPIPRHDTVYWYQQGPGQDPQFLISFYEKMQSDKGSIPDRFSAQQFSDYHSELNMSSLELGDSALYFCASSASGTRVYNEQFFGPGTRLTVL.

V and J are TRBV4-2 and TRBJ1-1; D remains ambiguous. V was shortened by 2 bases and J by 0 bases, with 10 bases between the two germline ends. CDR1 is LGHNA and CDR2 is YNFKEQ in the germline V gene. There are 15 residues in the CDR3. CDR3 DNA sequence: TGTGCCAGCAGCCAAATAGCCAGCATGAACACTGAAGCTTTCTTT. Residues: CASSQIASMNTEAFF.

The chain uses TRBV2 and TRBJ2-7; D remains ambiguous. The V gene lost 7 bases and the J gene lost 3 bases, with 10 bases spanning the gap. CDR1 SNHLY and CDR2 FYNNEI come from the germline V gene. This CDR3 has 12 amino acids. The CDR3 DNA follows: TGTGCCAGCAAGCCTGGCTACTACGAGCAGTACTTC. Translating gives CASKPGYYEQYF.

This clonotype was recorded a few times. This chain connects TRBV7-9 to TRBJ2-5; TRBD1 is a possible D gene (6 bases). The CDR3 has 14 residues. Per the germline V gene, CDR1 is SEHNR and CDR2 is FQNEAQ (reference sequence). Trimming stripped 5 bases from V and 3 bases from J, with 13 bases between. CDR3 loop: CASSTPGTKETQYF. In DNA form, the CDR3 reads TGTGCCAGCAGCACCCCAGGGACAAAAGAGACCCAGTACTTC.

The table lists this clonotype with a count of one. V gene TRBV3-1 combines with J gene TRBJ1-4; the D gene is possibly TRBD1 (5 bases). Trimming stripped 1 base from V and 8 bases from J, with 14 bases between. Germline V gives CDR1 LGHDT, CDR2 YNNKEL (reference sequence). The CDR3 contains 15 residues. Here the CDR3 reads CASSQGRTGTEKLFF. CDR3 nucleotide sequence: TGTGCCAGCAGCCAAGGAAGAACGGGGACGGAAAAACTGTTTTTT.